This TCR beta chain emerged from a study of blood T cell repertoires in COVID-19. This table comes from immunoSEQ multiplex PCR, and its TCRdb copy is limited to in-frame clones, with some not included. Found here are around 200,000 clones, under 85% of them singletons; the top ten hold around 1.3%. This clone was seen more than once but under ten times. The germline V gene has CDR1 ENHRY and CDR2 SYGVKD. This CDR3 is 14 amino acids long. Trimming at V came to 6 bases and at J to 8 bases, leaving 11 bases not matched to a gene. The V call is TRBV10-3, the J call TRBJ2-3, with 7 positions matching TRBD1. Specimen: peripheral blood. This receptor was identified in a woman in her 30s with COVID-19, enrolled during active disease. In nucleotides, the CDR3 is TGTGCCATCAGCGGGGAGACAGGGCTTACTACGCAGTATTTT. Translation: CAISGETGLTTQYF.